This T cell receptor beta chain was identified in a study of blood T cell repertoires in COVID-19. Study information: The United States, Italy and Spain provided the acute and convalescent COVID-19 samples. In each case, the material was cDNA or gDNA derived from T cells, B-cell-depleted T cells, or PBMCs.

Only one count was recorded for this clone. V was trimmed by 3 bases and J by 2 bases, leaving 14 bases between them. The length of the CDR3 is 15 residues. Germline V gives CDR1 MNHNS, CDR2 SASEGT. In the authors' workflow: Estimation of nucleated cell counts was performed using reference gene primer amplification. Sequencing used immunoSEQ multiplex PCR; TCRdb keeps in-frame clones, though not all of them. That table gives V, J and clone size, and the DNA gave D and trimming. The table has approximately 100,000 clones, roughly two thirds seen once. The V gene is TRBV6-1, the J gene TRBJ2-7; possible D gene TRBD1, 6 bases. The TCR was taken from a man at least 80 years old with acute or convalescent COVID-19. The sequenced sample was peripheral blood. The CDR3 DNA sequence: TGTGCCAGCAGTGAGGACAGATTATCCCCCTACGAGCAGTACTTC. Translating it yields CASSEDRLSPYEQYF.